The present entry profiles one T cell receptor (beta chain) with its context. Data came from immunoSEQ multiplex PCR; TCRdb stores just in-frame clones and leaves some out. Of roughly 250,000 clones listed, 75% to 90% are singletons. The data belong to a study of blood T cell repertoires in COVID-19. Study-level information: The United States, Italy and Spain supplied acute and convalescent COVID-19 samples.

V lost 3 bases, J lost 8 bases, and 19 bases lay in between. This CDR3 has 16 residues. The V gene's germline CDR1 is KGHDR and CDR2 SFDVKD. The study drew participants aged about 18 to 95 years from 20 to 30 US areas. Sequences were obtained from PBMCs or T cells enriched from blood (not recorded which). The TCR was taken from a woman in her 40s with acute COVID-19. The V and J genes are TRBV24-1 and TRBJ2-1; a possible D gene is TRBD2 (5 bases). The CDR3 DNA is TGTGCCACCAGTGATCCCCGTGGGCATTGGGGAGATGAGCAGTTCTTC. Amino acid sequence: CATSDPRGHWGDEQFF.